These 22 T cell receptor beta chains were all obtained from the same sample, sequenced in a study of blood T cells in healthy people across ages. Sample-barcoded 5' priming and a J-beta primer mix drove a second PCR of about 6 to 11 cycles. TCRdb analysed the 5' RACE reads with MiXCR anew, one entry per CDR3 protein. The top ten clones hold over 9% of a sample with about 1.6 million distinct CDR3 sequences, roughly 32% of them seen once. The sequencing sample was made of blood. These receptors all stem from a woman between 25 and 40 years old in good health.

This clonotype was picked up many times. The genes are TRBV4-1 and TRBJ2-7, with D tentatively TRBD2 (5 bases). The length of the CDR3 is 14 residues. Trimming cost V 0 bases and J 3 bases, with 9 bases left between them. CDR1 and CDR2 from the germline V gene are MGHRA and YSYEKL. The CDR3: CASSQEEGSYEQYF. The CDR3 nucleotides are TGCGCCAGCAGCCAAGAAGAGGGTAGCTACGAGCAGTACTTC.

This clonotype was detected once. This may be a read error: a much more frequent sequence differs by one nucleotide. V is TRBV4-2 and J is TRBJ2-3; D ambiguous. With 0 bases removed from V and 0 bases from J, the gap between germline ends came to 13 bases. From germline, CDR1 is LGHNA and CDR2 YNFKEQ. The CDR3 consists of 17 residues. CDR3: CASSQEAGVASTDTQYF. CDR3 DNA sequence: TGTGCCAGCAGCCAAGAGGCAGGTGTGGCTAGCACAGATACGCAGTATTTT.

Notes on this clonotype: This may be a read error: a much more frequent sequence differs by one nucleotide. This chain links TRBV29-1 with TRBJ2-7, with 10 bases aligning to TRBD2. CDR1 and CDR2 (germline): SQVTM, ANQGSEA. CDR3 length equals 17 residues. Trimming removed 4 bases from V and 5 bases from J; junction bases left unmatched: 17. CDR3: CSVVLAGASPSDNEQYF. CDR3 DNA: TGCAGCGTTGTGCTAGCGGGGGCCTCGCCATCGGACAACGAGCAGTACTTC.

This clonotype showed up just a few times. The V gene is TRBV11-2, the J gene TRBJ1-1; maybe TRBD1 (6 bases). There are 15 residues in the CDR3. Germline V lookup: CDR1 SGHAT, CDR2 FQNNGV. Trimming took off 3 bases at V and 0 bases at J, with 11 bases between the two ends. DNA of the CDR3: TGTGCCAGCAGCTTGCAGGGGATCATGAACACTGAAGCTTTCTTT. Protein: CASSLQGIMNTEAFF.

The V call is TRBV28, the J call TRBJ2-1; maybe TRBD1 (5 bases). The CDR3 runs to 13 residues. The ends were cut back, 7 bases at V and 5 bases at J, with 12 bases in the middle. From germline, CDR1 is MDHEN and CDR2 SYDVKM. CDR3 sequence reads: CASIRTDNNEQFF. The CDR3 nucleotides are TGTGCCAGCATTCGGACGGACAACAATGAGCAGTTCTTC.

The chain joins TRBV20-1 to TRBJ2-7; TRBD2 matches 9 bases. Losses at the gene ends were 5 bases for V and 1 base for J; bases not matched to a gene: 6. The length of the CDR3 is 14 residues. Germline lookup yields CDR1 DFQATT and CDR2 SNEGSKA (reference sequence). The CDR3 sequence: CSASGLARSYEQYF. The CDR3 bases are TGCAGTGCTTCCGGACTAGCGCGATCCTACGAGCAGTACTTC.

The gene calls are TRBV4-2 and TRBJ2-3, with unresolved D. V lost 4 bases to trimming and J lost 8 bases, with 13 bases between them. This CDR3 is 13 amino acids long. Germline assignment: CDR1 LGHNA and CDR2 YNFKEQ. The chain's CDR3 is CASSPSTAGTQYF. CDR3 DNA: TGTGCCAGCAGCCCTTCAACCGCAGGTACGCAGTATTTT.

The chain couples TRBV5-1 to TRBJ2-7; D not resolved. Looked up from germline, CDR1 is SGHRS and CDR2 is YFSETQ. Between the trimmed V and J ends, which lost 0 bases and 0 bases, there was a span of 10 bases. The CDR3 totals 15 residues. CDR3 region: CASSLAPDPSYEQYF. The CDR3 DNA reads as TGCGCCAGCAGCTTGGCGCCGGACCCCTCCTACGAGCAGTACTTC.

To note about this clonotype: Relative to the germline gene, one junction end is altered; a read error may explain this. DNA of the CDR3: TGTGCCGGCAGCTTAGGGAATTTAGCGGGGTCCCACCAAGAGACCCAGTACTTC. Protein: CAGSLGNLAGSHQETQYF. The chain combines TRBV7-2 with TRBJ2-5, with 8 bases identical to TRBD2. There are 18 residues in the CDR3. Germline loops: CDR1 SGHTA, CDR2 FQGNSA.

This clonotype was observed many times. The junction does not match germline at one end; this may be a read error. The chain employs TRBV5-1 and TRBJ2-3, with unresolved D. Germline V CDR1 and CDR2: SGHRS, YFSETQ. CDR3 length: 13 residues. CDR3 bases: TGTGCCAGCAGTTTAGCCCCCACAGATACGCAGTATTTT. Amino acids: CASSLAPTDTQYF.

The V gene is TRBV11-2, the J gene TRBJ2-1; TRBD2 matches at 10 bases. CDR3 length: 17 residues. Germline values: CDR1 SGHAT, CDR2 FQNNGV. The J segment lost 0 bases and the V segment lost 6 bases, leaving 8 bases of the junction unmatched. The CDR3: CASSPSGRASSYNEQFF. The CDR3 DNA sequence: TGTGCCAGCAGTCCCAGCGGGAGGGCAAGCTCCTACAATGAGCAGTTCTTC.

The chain has TRBV4-2 and TRBJ2-7, with D maybe TRBD1 (5 bases). The CDR3 spans 14 residues. CDR1 LGHNA and CDR2 YNFKEQ come from the germline V gene. Trimming took 2 bases from V and 4 from J, leaving 12 bases between them. This CDR3 is CASSQLTGKYEQYF. The CDR3 nucleotides read TGTGCCAGCAGCCAACTAACAGGAAAATACGAGCAGTACTTC.

The rearrangement joins TRBV28 to TRBJ2-2; D is perhaps TRBD2 (6 bases). Germline V gene lookup returns CDR1 MDHEN and CDR2 SYDVKM. The germline V and J ends were trimmed by 4 bases and 4 bases, with 25 bases remaining between them. The CDR3 has 19 amino acids. CDR3 protein: CASSSGRNSGTRFTGELFF. The CDR3 nucleotides are TGTGCCAGCAGTTCGGGTCGGAATTCGGGGACTCGGTTCACCGGGGAGCTGTTTTTT.

This clonotype was found a few times. The chain recombines TRBV11-2 with TRBJ2-3, with 12 bases fitting TRBD2. V shed 3 bases and J 0 bases; nucleotides not matched to a gene: 10. The CDR3 spans 19 residues. CDR1 and CDR2 (germline): SGHAT, FQNNGV. As DNA, the CDR3 is TGTGCCAGCAGCTTCGGGTCTTCTAGCGGGGGGGGAAGCACAGATACGCAGTATTTT. Its translation is CASSFGSSSGGGSTDTQYF.

This clonotype was seen just once. At one boundary the junction diverges from the germline segment, which might be a read error. As DNA, the CDR3 is TGTGCCAGCAATTACTCGAAGGGCTACGAGCAGTACTTC. Protein product: CASNYSKGYEQYF. The rearrangement uses TRBV6-5 and TRBJ2-5; D gene uncertain. The better agreement between TRBJ2-7 and the DNA end casts doubt on the J call. The CDR3 totals 13 residues. The germline CDR1 and CDR2 sequences are MNHEY and SVGAGI.

The chain carries TRBV27 and TRBJ2-2, with D unresolved. The V and J ends lost 2 bases and 2 bases respectively, with 15 bases between them. Germline V CDR1 and CDR2: MNHEY, SMNVEV (reference sequence). The CDR3 loop spans 17 amino acids. In DNA form, the CDR3 reads TGTGCCAGCAGTTTAAACGCCTGGAGCTTTAACACCGGGGAGCTGTTTTTT. This codes for CASSLNAWSFNTGELFF.

The chain carries TRBV11-1 and TRBJ1-5; 7 bases line up with TRBD1. Germline CDR1 is SGHAT and CDR2 is FQDESV (reference sequence). This CDR3 contains 21 residues. The J segment lost 4 bases and the V segment lost 5 bases, leaving 26 bases of the junction unmatched. This chain's CDR3 is CASSRRQGLTSPKLINQPQHF. The CDR3 DNA sequence: TGTGCCAGCAGCAGGCGACAGGGCCTGACGTCTCCAAAACTAATAAATCAGCCCCAGCATTTT.

Of note for this clonotype: Since the CDR3 does not end with the conserved phenylalanine or tryptophan, this likely comes from a read error. The V and J genes are TRBV6-1 and TRBJ2-5, with 7 bases lining up with TRBD1. CDR3 size: 15 residues. The junction had 3 bases not matched to a gene; V was cut back by 2 bases and J by 0 bases. CDR1 is MNHNS and CDR2 is SASEGT in the germline V gene. CDR3 in amino acids: CASSELQGYQETQYC. Here the CDR3 DNA reads TGTGCCAGCAGTGAACTACAGGGGTACCAAGAGACCCAGTACTGC.

This clonotype was picked up a small number of times. The rearrangement links TRBV20-1 to TRBJ2-3; maybe TRBD1 (5 bases). This CDR3 has 15 amino acids. CDR1 and CDR2 from the germline V gene are DFQATT and SNEGSKA (reference sequence). The ends were cut back, 6 bases at V and 3 bases at J, with 19 bases in the middle. The CDR3 region has the DNA TGCAGTGCCGATCTCGTCGGCAGGGAAACAGATACGCAGTATTTT. This gives the protein CSADLVGRETDTQYF.

This clonotype showed up just a few times. The chain carries TRBV11-2 and TRBJ2-5, with a tentative D call TRBD2 (6 bases). This CDR3 is 13 amino acids long. The germline V gene has CDR1 SGHAT and CDR2 FQNNGV. Trimming left V 3 bases short and J 7 bases short, with 12 bases between. CDR3 sequence (DNA): TGTGCCAGCAGCTTCGGAGGGAGTGGGACCCAGTACTTC. This sequence encodes CASSFGGSGTQYF.

Points on this clonotype: A read error may produce the germline difference seen at one junction end. The rearrangement uses TRBV6-5 and TRBJ2-1, with D possibly being TRBD1 (5 bases). Germline-derived CDR1 and CDR2 are MNHEY and SVGAGI. This CDR3 comprises 13 residues. The CDR3 spells CANSYARADEQFF. DNA for the CDR3: TGTGCCAACAGTTATGCCAGGGCGGATGAGCAGTTCTTC.

This clonotype has just a few counts. The chain uses TRBV14 and TRBJ2-1; D is unresolved. Trimming took off 6 bases at V and 9 bases at J, with 9 bases between the two ends. CDR3 length: 11 residues. Germline CDR1 reads SGHDN; CDR2 reads FVKESK. CDR3 nucleotides: TGTGCCAGCAGTATGGGCCTTGAGCAGTTCTTC. It codes for CASSMGLEQFF.